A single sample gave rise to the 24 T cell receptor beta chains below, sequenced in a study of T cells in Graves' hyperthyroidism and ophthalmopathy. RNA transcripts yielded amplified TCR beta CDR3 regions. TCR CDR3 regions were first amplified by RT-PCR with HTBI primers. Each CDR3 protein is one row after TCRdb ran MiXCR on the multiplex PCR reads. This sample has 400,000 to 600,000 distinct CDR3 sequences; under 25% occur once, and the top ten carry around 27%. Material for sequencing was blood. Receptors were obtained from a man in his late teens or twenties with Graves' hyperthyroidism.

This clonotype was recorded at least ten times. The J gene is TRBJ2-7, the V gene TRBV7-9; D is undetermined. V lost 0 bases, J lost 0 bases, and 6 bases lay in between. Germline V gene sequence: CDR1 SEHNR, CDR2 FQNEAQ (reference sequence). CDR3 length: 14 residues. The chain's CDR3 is CASSLAGTSYEQYF. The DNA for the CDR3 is TGTGCCAGCAGCTTAGCGGGAACCTCCTACGAGCAGTACTTC.

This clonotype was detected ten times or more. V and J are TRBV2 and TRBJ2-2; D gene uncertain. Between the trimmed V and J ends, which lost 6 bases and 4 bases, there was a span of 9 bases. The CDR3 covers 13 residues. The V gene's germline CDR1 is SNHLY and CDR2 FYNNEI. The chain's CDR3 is CASRGMGTGELFF. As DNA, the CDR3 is TGTGCCAGCAGGGGTATGGGCACCGGGGAGCTGTTTTTT.

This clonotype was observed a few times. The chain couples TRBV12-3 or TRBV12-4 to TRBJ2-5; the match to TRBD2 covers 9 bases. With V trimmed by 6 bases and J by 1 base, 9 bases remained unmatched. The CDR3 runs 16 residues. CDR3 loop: CASSPEWRGGQETQYF. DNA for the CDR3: TGTGCCAGCAGCCCAGAGTGGCGGGGGGGCCAAGAGACCCAGTACTTC.

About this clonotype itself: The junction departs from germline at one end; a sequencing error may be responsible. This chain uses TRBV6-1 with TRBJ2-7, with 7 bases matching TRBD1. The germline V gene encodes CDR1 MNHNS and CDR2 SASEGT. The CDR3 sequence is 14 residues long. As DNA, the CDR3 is TGTGCCAGCAGTGTAGGGACAGTATCCTACGAGCGGTACTTC. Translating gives CASSVGTVSYERYF.

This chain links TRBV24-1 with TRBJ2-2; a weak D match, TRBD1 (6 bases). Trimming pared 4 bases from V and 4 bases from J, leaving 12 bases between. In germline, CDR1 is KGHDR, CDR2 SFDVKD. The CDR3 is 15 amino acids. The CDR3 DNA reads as TGTGCCACCAGTGAACTACAGGGTTCCACCGGGGAGCTGTTTTTT. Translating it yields CATSELQGSTGELFF.

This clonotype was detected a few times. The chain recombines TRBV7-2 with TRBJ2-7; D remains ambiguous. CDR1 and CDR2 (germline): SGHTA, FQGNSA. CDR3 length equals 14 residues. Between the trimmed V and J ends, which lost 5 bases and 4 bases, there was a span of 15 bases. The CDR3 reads CASSRETGLYEQYF. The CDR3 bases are TGTGCCAGCAGCCGCGAGACCGGGCTATACGAGCAGTACTTC.

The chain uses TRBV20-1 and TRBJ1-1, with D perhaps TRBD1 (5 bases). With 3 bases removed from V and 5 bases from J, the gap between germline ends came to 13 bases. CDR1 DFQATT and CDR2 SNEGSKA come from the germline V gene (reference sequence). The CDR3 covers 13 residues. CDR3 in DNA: TGCAGTGCTAGTATCCAGGGTGGGACTGAAGCTTTCTTT. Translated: CSASIQGGTEAFF.

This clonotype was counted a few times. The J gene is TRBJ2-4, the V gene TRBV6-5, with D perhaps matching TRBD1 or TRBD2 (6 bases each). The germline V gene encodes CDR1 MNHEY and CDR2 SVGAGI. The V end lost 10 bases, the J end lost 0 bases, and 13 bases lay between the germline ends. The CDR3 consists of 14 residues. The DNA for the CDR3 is TGTGCCACCGTTCCGGGGGCAGCCAAAAACATTCAGTACTTC. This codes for CATVPGAAKNIQYF.

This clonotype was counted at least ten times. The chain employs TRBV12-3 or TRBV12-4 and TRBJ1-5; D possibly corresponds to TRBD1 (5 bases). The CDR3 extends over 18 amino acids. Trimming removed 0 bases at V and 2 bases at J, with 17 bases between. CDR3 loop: CASSLAPIGREGNQPQHF. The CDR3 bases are TGTGCCAGCAGTTTAGCGCCAATTGGCAGGGAGGGCAATCAGCCCCAGCATTTT.

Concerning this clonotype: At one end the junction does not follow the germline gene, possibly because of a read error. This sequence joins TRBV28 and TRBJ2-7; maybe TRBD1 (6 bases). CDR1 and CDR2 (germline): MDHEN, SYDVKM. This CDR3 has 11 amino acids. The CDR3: CASRYSGTLNF. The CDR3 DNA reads TGTGCCAGCAGGTACTCCGGGACACTGAACTTC.

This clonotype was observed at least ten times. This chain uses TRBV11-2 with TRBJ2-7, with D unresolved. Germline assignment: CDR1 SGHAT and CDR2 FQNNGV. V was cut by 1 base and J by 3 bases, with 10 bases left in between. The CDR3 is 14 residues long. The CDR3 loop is CASSLAPYLYEQYF. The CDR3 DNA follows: TGTGCCAGCAGCTTAGCCCCGTACCTCTACGAGCAGTACTTC.

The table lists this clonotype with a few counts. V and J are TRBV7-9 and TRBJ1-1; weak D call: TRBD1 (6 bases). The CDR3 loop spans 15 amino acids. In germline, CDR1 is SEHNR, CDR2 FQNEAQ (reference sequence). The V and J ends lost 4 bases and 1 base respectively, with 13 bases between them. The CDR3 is CASSSPTGRNTEAFF. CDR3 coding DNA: TGTGCCAGCAGCTCGCCGACAGGCAGGAACACTGAAGCTTTCTTT.

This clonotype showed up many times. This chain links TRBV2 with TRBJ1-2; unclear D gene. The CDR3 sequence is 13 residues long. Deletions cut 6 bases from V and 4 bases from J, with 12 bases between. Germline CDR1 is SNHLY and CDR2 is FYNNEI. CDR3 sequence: CASSDAAGYGYTF. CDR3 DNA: TGTGCCAGCAGCGACGCGGCCGGCTATGGCTACACCTTC. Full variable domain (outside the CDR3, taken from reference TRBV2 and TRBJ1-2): EPEVTQTPSHQVTQMGQEVILRCVPISNHLYFYWYRQILGQKVEFLVSFYNNEISEKSEIFDDQFSVERPDGSNFTLKIRSTKLEDSAMYFCASSDAAGYGYTFGSGTRLTVV.

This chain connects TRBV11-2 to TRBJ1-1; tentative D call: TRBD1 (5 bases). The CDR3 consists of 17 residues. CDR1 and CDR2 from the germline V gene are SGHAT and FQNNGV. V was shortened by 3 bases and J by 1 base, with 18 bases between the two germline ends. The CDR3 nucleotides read TGTGCCAGCAGCTTGGTGGCATCCGGGACGGCGAACACTGAAGCTTTCTTT. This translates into CASSLVASGTANTEAFF.

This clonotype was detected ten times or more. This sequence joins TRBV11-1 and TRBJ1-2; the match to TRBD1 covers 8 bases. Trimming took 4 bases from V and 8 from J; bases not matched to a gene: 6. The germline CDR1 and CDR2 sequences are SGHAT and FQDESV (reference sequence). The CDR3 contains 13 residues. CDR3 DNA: TGTGCCAGCAGCTCCGGGACAGGAAAAGGCTACACCTTC. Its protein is CASSSGTGKGYTF.

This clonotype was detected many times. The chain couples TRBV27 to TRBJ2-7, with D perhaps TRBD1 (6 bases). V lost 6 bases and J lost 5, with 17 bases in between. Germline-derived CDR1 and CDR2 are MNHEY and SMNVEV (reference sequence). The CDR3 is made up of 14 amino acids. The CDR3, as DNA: TGTGCCAGCAGCCTTATTGGGGACATACACGAGCAGTACTTC. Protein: CASSLIGDIHEQYF.

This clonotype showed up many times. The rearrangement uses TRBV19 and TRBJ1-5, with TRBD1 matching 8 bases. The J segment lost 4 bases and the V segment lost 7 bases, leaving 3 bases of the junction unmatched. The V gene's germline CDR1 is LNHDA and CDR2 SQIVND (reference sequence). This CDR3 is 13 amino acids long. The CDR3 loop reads CASTWTGNQPQHF. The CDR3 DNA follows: TGTGCCAGTACCTGGACAGGGAATCAGCCCCAGCATTTT.

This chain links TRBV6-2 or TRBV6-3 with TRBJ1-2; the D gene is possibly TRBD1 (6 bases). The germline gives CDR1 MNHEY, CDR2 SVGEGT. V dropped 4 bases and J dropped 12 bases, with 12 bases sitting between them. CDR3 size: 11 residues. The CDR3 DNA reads TGTGCCAGCAGTTTTGGACAGATGCACACCTTC. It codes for CASSFGQMHTF.

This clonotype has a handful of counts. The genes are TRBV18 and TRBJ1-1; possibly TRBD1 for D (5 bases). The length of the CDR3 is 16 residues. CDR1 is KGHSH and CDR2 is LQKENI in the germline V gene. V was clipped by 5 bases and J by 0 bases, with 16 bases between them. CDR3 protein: CASSSRNGAMNTEAFF. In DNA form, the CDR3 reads TGTGCCAGCTCATCGCGGAATGGGGCTATGAACACTGAAGCTTTCTTT.

CDR3 coding DNA: TGCAGTGCTAGAGAGCGGGGGAGGGACATTCAGTACTTC. It specifies CSARERGRDIQYF. This chain uses TRBV20-1 with TRBJ2-4; 7 bases agree with TRBD2. The CDR3 contains 13 residues. The germline V gene has CDR1 DFQATT and CDR2 SNEGSKA (reference sequence). V gave up 0 bases and J gave up 8 bases; unmatched junction bases: 4.

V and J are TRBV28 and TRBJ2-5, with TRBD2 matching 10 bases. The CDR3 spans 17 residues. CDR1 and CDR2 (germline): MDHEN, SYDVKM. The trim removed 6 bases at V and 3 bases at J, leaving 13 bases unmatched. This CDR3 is CASSPGVSSGREETQYF. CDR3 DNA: TGTGCCAGCAGCCCAGGGGTATCTAGCGGGAGAGAAGAGACCCAGTACTTC.

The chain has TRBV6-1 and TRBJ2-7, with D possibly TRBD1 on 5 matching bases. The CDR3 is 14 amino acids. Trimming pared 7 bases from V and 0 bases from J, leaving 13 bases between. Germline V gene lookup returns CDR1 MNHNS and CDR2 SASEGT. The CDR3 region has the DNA TGTGCCAGCAAGGGGCGACAGCCCTCCTACGAGCAGTACTTC. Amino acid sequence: CASKGRQPSYEQYF.

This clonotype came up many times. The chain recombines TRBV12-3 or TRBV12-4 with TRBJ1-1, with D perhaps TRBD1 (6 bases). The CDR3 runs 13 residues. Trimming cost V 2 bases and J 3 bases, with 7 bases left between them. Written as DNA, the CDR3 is TGTGCCAGCAGTTTATACAGGGACACTGAAGCTTTCTTT. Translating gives CASSLYRDTEAFF.

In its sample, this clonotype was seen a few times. The CDR3 is CASSQETIGGQPQHF. DNA for the CDR3: TGCGCCAGCAGCCAAGAAACTATCGGCGGTCAGCCCCAGCATTTT. V is TRBV4-1 and J is TRBJ1-5; D gene ambiguous. CDR1 and CDR2 from the germline V gene are MGHRA and YSYEKL. V was clipped by 0 bases and J by 6 bases, with 12 bases between them. The CDR3 runs to 15 residues.